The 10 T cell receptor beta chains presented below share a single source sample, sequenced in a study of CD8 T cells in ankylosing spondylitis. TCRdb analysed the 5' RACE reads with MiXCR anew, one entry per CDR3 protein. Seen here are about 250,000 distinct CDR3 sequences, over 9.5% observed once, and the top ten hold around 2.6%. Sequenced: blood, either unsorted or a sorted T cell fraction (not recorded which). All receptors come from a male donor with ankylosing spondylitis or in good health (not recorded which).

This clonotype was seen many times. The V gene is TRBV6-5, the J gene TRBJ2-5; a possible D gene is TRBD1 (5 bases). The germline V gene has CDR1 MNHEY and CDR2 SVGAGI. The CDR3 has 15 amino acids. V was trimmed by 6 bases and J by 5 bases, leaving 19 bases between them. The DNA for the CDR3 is TGTGCCAGCAGCCCACGGAAGGGGCAGAGGGAGACCCAGTACTTC. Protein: CASSPRKGQRETQYF.

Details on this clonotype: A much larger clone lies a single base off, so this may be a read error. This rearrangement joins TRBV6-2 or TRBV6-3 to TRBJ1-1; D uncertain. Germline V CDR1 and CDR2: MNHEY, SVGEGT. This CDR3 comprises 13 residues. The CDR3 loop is CVSMVQPNTEAFF. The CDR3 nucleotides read TGTGTCAGCATGGTACAGCCGAACACTGAAGCTTTCTTT.

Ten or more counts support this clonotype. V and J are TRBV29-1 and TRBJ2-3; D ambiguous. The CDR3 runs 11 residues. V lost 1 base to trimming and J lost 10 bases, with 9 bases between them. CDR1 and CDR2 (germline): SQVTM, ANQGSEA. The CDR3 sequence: CSVEGSGPQYF. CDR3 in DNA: TGCAGCGTTGAAGGGAGTGGTCCGCAGTATTTT.

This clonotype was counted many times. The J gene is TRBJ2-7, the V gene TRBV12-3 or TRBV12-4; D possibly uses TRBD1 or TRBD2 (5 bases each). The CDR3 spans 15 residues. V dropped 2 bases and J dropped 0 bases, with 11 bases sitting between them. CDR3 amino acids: CASSLRGASSYEQYF. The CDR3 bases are TGTGCCAGCAGTTTACGAGGGGCGAGCTCCTACGAGCAGTACTTC.

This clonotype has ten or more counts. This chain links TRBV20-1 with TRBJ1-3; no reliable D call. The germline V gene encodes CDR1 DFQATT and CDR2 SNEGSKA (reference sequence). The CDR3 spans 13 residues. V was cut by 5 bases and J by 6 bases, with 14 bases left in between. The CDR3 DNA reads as TGCAGTGCTGGCCCCCAGCCCCTAAACACCATATATTTT. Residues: CSAGPQPLNTIYF.

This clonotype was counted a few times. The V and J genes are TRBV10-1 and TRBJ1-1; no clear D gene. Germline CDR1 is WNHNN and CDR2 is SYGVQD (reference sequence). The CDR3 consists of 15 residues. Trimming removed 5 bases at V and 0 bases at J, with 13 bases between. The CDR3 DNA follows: TGCGCCAGCAGTTCAGCCCTCGGATTGAACACTGAAGCTTTCTTT. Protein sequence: CASSSALGLNTEAFF.

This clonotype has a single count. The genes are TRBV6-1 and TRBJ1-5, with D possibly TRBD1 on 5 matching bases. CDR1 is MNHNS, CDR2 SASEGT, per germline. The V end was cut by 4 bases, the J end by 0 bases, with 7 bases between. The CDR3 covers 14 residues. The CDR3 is CASSGQRSNQPQHF. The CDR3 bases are TGTGCCAGCAGTGGACAGCGTAGCAATCAGCCCCAGCATTTT.

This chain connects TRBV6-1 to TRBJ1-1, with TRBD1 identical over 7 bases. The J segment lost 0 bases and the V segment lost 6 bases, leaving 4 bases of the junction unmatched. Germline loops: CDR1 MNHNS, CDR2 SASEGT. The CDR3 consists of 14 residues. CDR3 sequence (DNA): TGTGCCAGCAGAGCCGGGACAGTGAACACTGAAGCTTTCTTT. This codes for CASRAGTVNTEAFF.

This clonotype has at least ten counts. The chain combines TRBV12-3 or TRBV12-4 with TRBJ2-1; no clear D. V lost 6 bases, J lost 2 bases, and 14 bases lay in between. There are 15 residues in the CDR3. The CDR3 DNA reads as TGTGCCAGCAGGGGGTCCGGGTCTCCCTACAATGAGCAGTTCTTC. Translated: CASRGSGSPYNEQFF.

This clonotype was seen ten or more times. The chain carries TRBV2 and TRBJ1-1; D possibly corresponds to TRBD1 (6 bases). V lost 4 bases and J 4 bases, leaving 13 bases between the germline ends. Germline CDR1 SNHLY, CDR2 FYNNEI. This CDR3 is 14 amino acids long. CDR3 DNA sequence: TGTGCCAGCAGTGGACTCGGGGGCGGCACTGAAGCTTTCTTT. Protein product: CASSGLGGGTEAFF.